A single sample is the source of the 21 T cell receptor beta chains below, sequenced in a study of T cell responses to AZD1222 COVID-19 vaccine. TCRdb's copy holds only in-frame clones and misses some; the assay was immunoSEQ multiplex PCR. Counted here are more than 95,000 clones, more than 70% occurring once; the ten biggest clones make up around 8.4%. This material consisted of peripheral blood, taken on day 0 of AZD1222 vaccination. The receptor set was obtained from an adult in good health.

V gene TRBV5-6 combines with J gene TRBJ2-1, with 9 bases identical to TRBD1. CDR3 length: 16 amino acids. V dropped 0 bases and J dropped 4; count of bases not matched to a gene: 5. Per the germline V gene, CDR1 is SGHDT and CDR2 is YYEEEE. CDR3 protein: CASSLVPGQGYNEQFF. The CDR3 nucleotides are TGTGCCAGCAGCTTGGTACCGGGACAGGGATACAATGAGCAGTTCTTC.

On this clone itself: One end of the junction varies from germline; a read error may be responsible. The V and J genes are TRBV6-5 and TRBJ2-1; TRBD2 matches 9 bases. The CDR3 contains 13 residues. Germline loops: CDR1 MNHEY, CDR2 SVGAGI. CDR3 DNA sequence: TGTGCCAGCAACCCTACCGGGACTAGCCTTGTGGTCTTC. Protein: CASNPTGTSLVVF.

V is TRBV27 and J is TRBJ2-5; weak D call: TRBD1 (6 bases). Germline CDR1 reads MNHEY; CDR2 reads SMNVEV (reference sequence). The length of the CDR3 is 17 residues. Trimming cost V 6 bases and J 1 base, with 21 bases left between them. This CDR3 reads CASSSNRYRAPQETQYF. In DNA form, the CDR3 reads TGTGCCAGCAGCTCTAACCGATACAGGGCGCCCCAAGAGACCCAGTACTTC.

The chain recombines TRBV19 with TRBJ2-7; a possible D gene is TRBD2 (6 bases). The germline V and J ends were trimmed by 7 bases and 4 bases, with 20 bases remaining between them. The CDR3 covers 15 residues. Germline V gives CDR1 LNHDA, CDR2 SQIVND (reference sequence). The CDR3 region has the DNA TGTGCCAGTACCCGCGACTACGCGGGACGGTACGAGCAGTACTTC. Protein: CASTRDYAGRYEQYF.

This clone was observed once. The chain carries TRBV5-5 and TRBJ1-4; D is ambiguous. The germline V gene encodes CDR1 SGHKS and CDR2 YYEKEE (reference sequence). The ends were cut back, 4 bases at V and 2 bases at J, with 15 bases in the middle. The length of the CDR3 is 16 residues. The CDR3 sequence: CASSTPADGTNEKLFF. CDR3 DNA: TGTGCCAGCAGCACCCCCGCAGATGGGACTAATGAAAAACTGTTTTTT.

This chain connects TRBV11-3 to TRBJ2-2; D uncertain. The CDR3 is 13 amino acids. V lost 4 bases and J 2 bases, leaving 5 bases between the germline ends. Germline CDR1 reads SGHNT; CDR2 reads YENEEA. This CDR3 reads CASSSQNTGELFF. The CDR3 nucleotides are TGTGCCAGCAGCTCTCAAAACACCGGGGAGCTGTTTTTT. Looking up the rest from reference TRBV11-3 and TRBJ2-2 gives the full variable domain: EAGVVQSPRYKIIEKKQPVAFWCNPISGHNTLYWYLQNLGQGPELLIRYENEEAVDDSQLPKDRFSAERLKGVDSTLKIQPAELGDSAVYLCASSSQNTGELFFGEGSRLTVL.

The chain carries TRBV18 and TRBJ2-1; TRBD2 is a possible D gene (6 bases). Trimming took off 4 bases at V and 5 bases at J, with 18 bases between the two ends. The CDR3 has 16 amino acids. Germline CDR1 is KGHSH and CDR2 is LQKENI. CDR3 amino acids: CASSRPIRDSDNEQFF. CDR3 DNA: TGTGCCAGCTCACGACCAATCCGGGACTCAGACAATGAGCAGTTCTTC.

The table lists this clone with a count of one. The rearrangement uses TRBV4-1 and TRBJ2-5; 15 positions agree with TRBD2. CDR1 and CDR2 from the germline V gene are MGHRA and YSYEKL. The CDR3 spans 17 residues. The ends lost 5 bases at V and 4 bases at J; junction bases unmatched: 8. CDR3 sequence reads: CASSSAGLAGGGETQYF. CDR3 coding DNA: TGCGCCAGCAGCTCGGCCGGACTAGCGGGAGGGGGAGAGACCCAGTACTTC.

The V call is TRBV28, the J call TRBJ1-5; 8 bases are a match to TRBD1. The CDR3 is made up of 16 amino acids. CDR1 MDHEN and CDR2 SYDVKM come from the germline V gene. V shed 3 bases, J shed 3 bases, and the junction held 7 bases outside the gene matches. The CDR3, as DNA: TGTGCCAGCAGTTTTCCGGACAGGGCGAACAATCAGCCCCAGCATTTT. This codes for CASSFPDRANNQPQHF.

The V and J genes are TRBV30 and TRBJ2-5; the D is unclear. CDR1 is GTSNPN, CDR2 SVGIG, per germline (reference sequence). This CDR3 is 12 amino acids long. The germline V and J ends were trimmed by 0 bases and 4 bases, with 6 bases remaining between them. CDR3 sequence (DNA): TGTGCCTGGAGTGTATTCGGAGAGACCCAGTACTTC. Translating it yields CAWSVFGETQYF.

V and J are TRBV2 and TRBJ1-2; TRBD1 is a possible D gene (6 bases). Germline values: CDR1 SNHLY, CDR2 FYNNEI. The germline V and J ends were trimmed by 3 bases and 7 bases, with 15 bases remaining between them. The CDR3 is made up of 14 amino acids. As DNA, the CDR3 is TGTGCCAGCAGTGACGGGGGCAGGGGCTTTGGCTACACCTTC. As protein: CASSDGGRGFGYTF.

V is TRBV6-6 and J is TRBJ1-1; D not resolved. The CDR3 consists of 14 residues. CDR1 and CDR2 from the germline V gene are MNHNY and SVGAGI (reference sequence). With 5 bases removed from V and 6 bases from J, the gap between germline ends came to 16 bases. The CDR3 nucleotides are TGTGCCAGCAGTCCAGAATCGGCCTCCGCTGAAGCTTTCTTT. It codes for CASSPESASAEAFF.

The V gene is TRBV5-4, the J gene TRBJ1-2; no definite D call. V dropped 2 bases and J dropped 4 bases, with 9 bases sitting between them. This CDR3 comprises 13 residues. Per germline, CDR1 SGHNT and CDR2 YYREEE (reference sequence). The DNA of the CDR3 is TGTGCCAGCAGCTTTCCCCCGGCCTATGGCTACACCTTC. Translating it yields CASSFPPAYGYTF.

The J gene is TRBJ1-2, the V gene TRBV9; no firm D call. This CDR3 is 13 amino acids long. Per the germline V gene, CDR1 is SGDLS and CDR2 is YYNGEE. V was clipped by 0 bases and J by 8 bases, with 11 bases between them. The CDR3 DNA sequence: TGTGCCAGCAGCGTAGGAGTGTTGCGCGGCTACACCTTC. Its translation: CASSVGVLRGYTF.

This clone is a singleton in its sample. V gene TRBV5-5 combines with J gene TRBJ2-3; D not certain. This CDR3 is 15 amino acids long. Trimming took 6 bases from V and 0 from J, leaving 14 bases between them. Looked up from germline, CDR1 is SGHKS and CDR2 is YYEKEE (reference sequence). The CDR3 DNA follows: TGTGCCAGCACCCTTCTCTATGGAAGCACAGATACGCAGTATTTT. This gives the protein CASTLLYGSTDTQYF. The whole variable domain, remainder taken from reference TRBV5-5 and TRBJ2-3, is DAGVTQSPTHLIKTRGQQVTLRCSPISGHKSVSWYQQVLGQGPQFIFQYYEKEERGRGNFPDRFSARQFPNYSSELNVNALLLGDSALYLCASTLLYGSTDTQYFGPGTRLTVL.

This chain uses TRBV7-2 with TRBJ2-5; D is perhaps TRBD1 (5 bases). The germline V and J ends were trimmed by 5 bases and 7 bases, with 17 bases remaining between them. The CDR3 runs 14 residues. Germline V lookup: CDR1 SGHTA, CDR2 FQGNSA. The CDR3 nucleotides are TGTGCCAGCAGCCTTCAGGGTCCAAGGGGGACCCAGTACTTC. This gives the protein CASSLQGPRGTQYF.

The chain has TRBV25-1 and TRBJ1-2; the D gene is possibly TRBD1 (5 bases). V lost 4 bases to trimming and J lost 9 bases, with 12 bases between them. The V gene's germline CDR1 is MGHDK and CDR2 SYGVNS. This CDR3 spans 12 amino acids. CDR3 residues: CASSGRDRRYTF. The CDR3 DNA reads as TGTGCCAGCAGTGGCAGGGACCGGCGCTACACCTTC.

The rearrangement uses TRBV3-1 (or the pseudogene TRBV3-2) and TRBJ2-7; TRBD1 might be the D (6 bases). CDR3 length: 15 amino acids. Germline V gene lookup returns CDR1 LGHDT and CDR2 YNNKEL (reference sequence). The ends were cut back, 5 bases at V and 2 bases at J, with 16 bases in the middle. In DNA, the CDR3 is TGTGCCAGCAGCAAAAGACCGGGACAACCCTACGAGCAGTACTTC. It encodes CASSKRPGQPYEQYF.

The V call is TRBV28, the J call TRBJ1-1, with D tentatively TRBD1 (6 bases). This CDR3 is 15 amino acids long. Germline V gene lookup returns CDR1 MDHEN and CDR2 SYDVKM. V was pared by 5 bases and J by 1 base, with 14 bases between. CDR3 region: CASSEPGTSNTEAFF. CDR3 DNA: TGTGCCAGCAGTGAGCCCGGGACATCGAACACTGAAGCTTTCTTT.

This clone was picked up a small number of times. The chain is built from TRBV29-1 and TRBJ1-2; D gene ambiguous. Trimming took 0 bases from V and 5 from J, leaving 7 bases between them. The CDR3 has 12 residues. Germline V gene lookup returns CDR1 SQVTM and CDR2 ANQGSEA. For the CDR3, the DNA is TGCAGCGTTGAAGATAATTCGTATGGCTACACCTTC. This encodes CSVEDNSYGYTF. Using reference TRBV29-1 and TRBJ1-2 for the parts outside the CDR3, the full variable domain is SAVISQKPSRDICQRGTSLTIQCQVDSQVTMMFWYRQQPGQSLTLIATANQGSEATYESGFVIDKFPISRPNLTFSTLTVSNMSPEDSSIYLCSVEDNSYGYTFGSGTRLTVV.

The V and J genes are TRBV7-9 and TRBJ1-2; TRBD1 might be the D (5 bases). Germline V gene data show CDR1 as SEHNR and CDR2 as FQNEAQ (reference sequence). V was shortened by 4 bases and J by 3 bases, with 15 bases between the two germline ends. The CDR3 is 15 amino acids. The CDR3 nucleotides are TGTGCCAGCAGCTACCCATCGGCAGGGTACTATGGCTACACCTTC. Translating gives CASSYPSAGYYGYTF.